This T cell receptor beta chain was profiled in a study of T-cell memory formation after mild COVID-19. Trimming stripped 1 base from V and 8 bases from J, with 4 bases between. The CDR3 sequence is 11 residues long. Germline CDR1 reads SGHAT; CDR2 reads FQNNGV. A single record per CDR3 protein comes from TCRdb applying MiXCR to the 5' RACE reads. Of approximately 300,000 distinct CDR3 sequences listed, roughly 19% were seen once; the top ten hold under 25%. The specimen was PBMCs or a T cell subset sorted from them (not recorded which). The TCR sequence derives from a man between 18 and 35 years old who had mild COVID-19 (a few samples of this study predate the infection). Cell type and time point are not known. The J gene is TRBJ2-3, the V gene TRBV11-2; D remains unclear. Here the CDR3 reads CASSLGSTQYF. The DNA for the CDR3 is TGTGCCAGCAGCTTAGGCAGTACGCAGTATTTT.